This TCR beta chain was recovered during a study of Tregs in tolerant kidney transplant recipients (dated by TCRdb to the late 2010s). Regarding the complete study: The transplants used related donors with nonmyeloablative bone marrow transplantation, and mixed chimerism in the human trials was transient. The study used TCRbeta sequencing to identify donor-specific regulatory T cells before combined kidney and bone marrow transplantation, then tracked those cells after transplant. Study-wide conclusions, independent of this receptor: Donor-specific Treg expansion exceeded global Treg expansion in tolerant patients, suggesting antigen-driven rather than nonspecific expansion. Because the study included only a small number of patients, the results must be confirmed in larger populations and under other immunosuppression protocols. Biological reproducibility was not directly assessed, although technical replication error appeared to be minimal. For some patients the PCR primers changed over time, which made it impossible to compare the samples from those patients at the nucleotide level. The most biologically relevant and donor-specific TCRbeta repertoire appeared to be identified by expanding Tregs with activated donor B cells.

Trimming at the junction amounts to 0 bases on V and 6 bases on J, and the germline ends lie 18 bases apart. Reading the germline V gene (reference sequence) gives CDR1 LNHNV and CDR2 YYDKDF. CDR3 length: 16 amino acids, cysteine to phenylalanine. Only the CDR3 DNA is retained, 48 bases long and in frame from the first base. The meaning of the sample's time point label: blood sample drawn before combined kidney and bone marrow transplant. Unstimulated Tregs (CD4+CD25+CD127-), CD4+ non-Tregs (CD4+CD25-), CD4 and CD8 cells were FACS-sorted from thawed PBMCs. Patients were several combined kidney and bone marrow transplant recipients from the ITN036ST trial, and only these trial subjects had samples available. Healthy control blood was separated into PBMCs by Ficoll density gradient and cryopreserved, and patient PBMCs were collected both before and after transplant. This clone was counted between two and nine times. No cognate antigen has been identified for it. One base away there is no much larger clone; base qualities are not given.

For TCRbeta CDR3 sequencing, genomic DNA from the sorted cells was extracted using the QIAGEN DNeasy Blood and Tissue Kit. Through immunoSEQ, high-throughput TCRbeta CDR3 sequencing was done commercially, including PCR amplification with internal controls and bias correction. The source study handled its data this way. Unique productive TCRbeta sequences were defined by CDR3 nucleotide sequence when primers matched and otherwise by CDR3 amino acid sequence together with Vbeta and Jbeta genes. To correct for sorting error, sequences found in more than one sorted population at a frequency ratio of 2:1 or less were discarded, and the remaining shared sequences were assigned to the population with the higher frequency. Sequences were defined as donor-reactive when expanded at least 5-fold in CFSE-low cells versus unstimulated cells and present at a frequency of at least 0.01% in CFSE-low cells. Repertoire divergence was quantified by Jensen-Shannon divergence using the top 100 TCRbeta sequences ranked by frequency. For samples with multiple sequencing runs, sorting error was corrected separately for each run before the runs were pooled. TCRdb's version of the immuneACCESS table is confined to in-frame rearrangements and falls short of the full clone set. An unresolved V gene accounts for under half of the shortfall where checked; the remainder is of unknown origin. V and J calls and clone size follow that table, whereas D and trimming were derived from the DNA. Counted in this sample were approximately 69,000 clones; 85% to 90% of them appeared once. The leading ten clones occupy around 0.4% of the sample.

The sequence joins TRBV15 to TRBJ2-7; TRBD2 could be the D gene, as 7 bases match. The specimen was CD4+ T cells from blood, collected before the transplant. This sequence originates from a human donor who received a combined kidney and bone marrow transplant. The CDR3 region has the sequence CATSRDPSGGKGEQYF. The nucleotide sequence reads as follows: TGTGCCACCAGCAGAGACCCCTCGGGGGGCAAAGGCGAGCAGTACTTC.